This T cell receptor (beta chain) originates from a study of CXCR3-negative and CXCR3-positive naive CD8 T cells (dated by TCRdb to about 2019). Regarding the study in general: In total, approximately 150 million TRB reads were obtained, corresponding to roughly 1.5 +/- 0.3 million reads per library. The diversity and physicochemical repertoire analyses included 11 donors pooled from two independent experiments. TRBV-TRBJ cluster analysis included naive subsets from a handful of donors and memory cells from 3 donors.

Of note for this clonotype: Its binding antigen is unknown.

The CDR3, cysteine through phenylalanine, is 17 amino acids long. No DNA was logged. In the germline V gene, CDR1 corresponds to SGHTA and CDR2 to FQGNSA. What the authors observed across the whole study: Freshly isolated PBMCs were used for most assays because CXCR3 expression went down partially after cryopreservation. Because surface CD5, which is linked to self-reactivity in mice, was comparable between the naive subsets, TCR interaction strength was also inferred from the physicochemical properties of TRB CDR3s. Both naive subsets had comparably high repertoire diversity, while memory CD8+ T cells had much lower repertoire diversity. Compared with CXCR3-negative naive cells, CXCR3-positive naive cells had TRB CDR3s with higher hydrophobicity (lower Kidera factor 4), lower energy, and higher strength and volume indices. Similar TRBV-TRBJ usage was shown by naive CXCR3-negative and CXCR3-positive cells from the same donor, whereas distinct patterns were shown by memory cells.

The instrument given in TCRdb is NextSeq 550. The Human TCR Profiling Kit (MiLaboratory) was used to prepare UMI-labeled 5' RACE TRB cDNA libraries. cDNA synthesis used the entire amount of extracted RNA, and PCR amplification then used the entire amount of cDNA produced. Libraries were prepared in parallel with an identical number of PCR cycles. As for how the authors treated the data: About 50,000 +/- 10,000 unique UMI-labeled TRB cDNA molecules per library were extracted with MIGEC and MiXCR, with at least two reads per UMI required. Each library averaged approximately 40,000 +/- 10,000 functional in-frame TRB CDR3 nucleotide clonotypes without stop codons. After downsampling to 5000 UMI-labeled TRB molecules per sample, diversity metrics such as normalized Shannon-Wiener and Chao1 were calculated in VDJtools. For the central five CDR3 residues, VDJtools calculated physicochemical properties weighted by clonotype size, namely interaction energy, strength, volume and Kidera factor 4. Each CDR3 protein sequence appears as one entry after TCRdb reprocessed the reads, and no DNA is included. Clone size and V and J calls follow TCRdb, not the original study. The sample's records list approximately 5,800 distinct CDR3 sequences. Jointly, the top ten make up about 2.4% of the sample.

For each CD8+ T cell subset, flow sorting was done in triplicate, and about 300,000 cells per subset went directly into RLT lysis buffer. Naive CD8+ T cells were defined stringently as CD45RO-CCR7+CD27+CD95- to exclude memory contaminants. Peripheral blood mononuclear cells were isolated from buffy coats using standard density gradient centrifugation. A FACSAria III was used to flow-sort naive CD8+ T cells into CXCR3-negative and CXCR3-positive populations. Total RNA was extracted from sorted cells using an RNeasy Mini Kit. Sample: naive CXCR3+ CD8+ T cells from blood. Per the publication, the cell subset or site label means: CD45RO-CCR7+CD27+CD95- naive CD8+ T cells expressing CXCR3 (TNR3+). This TCR was sampled from a human donor in good health. Some clones in this sample may be carry-over from other donors' samples. Recombination connected TRBV7-2 to TRBJ2-7; without DNA, the TCRdb call of TRBD1 cannot be checked. For the CDR3, the sequence is CASSLRGRQGSSYEQYF.